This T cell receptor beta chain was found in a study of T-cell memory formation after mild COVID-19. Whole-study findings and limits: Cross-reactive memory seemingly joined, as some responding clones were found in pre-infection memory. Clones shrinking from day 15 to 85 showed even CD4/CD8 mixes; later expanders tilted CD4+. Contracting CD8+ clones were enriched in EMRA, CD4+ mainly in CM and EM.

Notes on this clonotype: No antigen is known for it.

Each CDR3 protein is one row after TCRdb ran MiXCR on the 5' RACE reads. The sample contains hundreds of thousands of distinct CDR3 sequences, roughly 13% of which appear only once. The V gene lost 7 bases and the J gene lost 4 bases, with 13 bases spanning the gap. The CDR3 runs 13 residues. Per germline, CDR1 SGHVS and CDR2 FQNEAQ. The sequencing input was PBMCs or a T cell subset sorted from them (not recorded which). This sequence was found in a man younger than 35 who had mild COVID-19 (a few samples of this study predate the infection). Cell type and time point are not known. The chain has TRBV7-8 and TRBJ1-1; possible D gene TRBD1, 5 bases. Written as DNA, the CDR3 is TGTGCCAGCAACCAGGGTGGGGCCACTGAAGCTTTCTTT. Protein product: CASNQGGATEAFF.